The next 16 T cell receptor beta chains were all read from a single sample in a study of siplizumab effects on memory and regulatory T cells. Assay: immunoSEQ multiplex PCR; the TCRdb copy retains only in-frame clones and omits some. The sample gives approximately 100,000 clones, over 90% of which show up once; approximately 0.58% is in the top ten. The sample consisted of Tregs sorted from blood. The source is a human donor in good health.

The genes are TRBV4-1 and TRBJ2-2, with D possibly TRBD2 on 5 matching bases. The CDR3 runs 18 residues. Looked up from germline, CDR1 is MGHRA and CDR2 is YSYEKL. V lost 0 bases and J 4 bases, leaving 18 bases between the germline ends. CDR3 sequence reads: CASSQDFVRTPLTGELFF. Here the CDR3 DNA reads TGCGCCAGCAGCCAAGATTTCGTAAGGACTCCTCTCACCGGGGAGCTGTTTTTT.

This chain connects TRBV18 to TRBJ1-2; D is possibly TRBD1 (5 bases). The CDR3 spans 13 residues. Deletions cut 3 bases from V and 2 bases from J, with 7 bases between. Germline V gene lookup returns CDR1 KGHSH and CDR2 LQKENI. The CDR3 DNA follows: TGTGCCAGCTCACCTCGACAGAACTATGGCTACACCTTC. It encodes CASSPRQNYGYTF.

This clone was found once. V is TRBV5-1 and J is TRBJ1-4; 9 bases agree with TRBD1. This CDR3 spans 14 amino acids. CDR1 SGHRS and CDR2 YFSETQ come from the germline V gene. With V trimmed by 4 bases and J by 8 bases, 6 bases remained unmatched. The CDR3 loop reads CASSTGQGQEKLFF. As DNA, the CDR3 is TGCGCCAGCAGCACTGGACAGGGGCAGGAAAAACTGTTTTTT.

The genes are TRBV19 and TRBJ2-5; 10 nucleotides agree with TRBD1. The CDR3 contains 13 residues. Germline CDR1 and CDR2: LNHDA and SQIVND (reference sequence). The J segment lost 5 bases and the V segment lost 8 bases, leaving 5 bases of the junction unmatched. CDR3 region: CASRGTGVETQYF. The DNA for the CDR3 is TGTGCCAGTCGGGGGACAGGGGTCGAGACCCAGTACTTC.

The chain is built from TRBV21-1 and TRBJ2-5; the table calls TRBD2, which could not be checked here. TRBV21-1 is designated a pseudogene. This CDR3 has 15 residues. CDR3 bases: TGTGCCAGCCAGACTAGCGGGAGTCAGGCGGAGACCCAGTACTTC. This sequence encodes CASQTSGSQAETQYF.

This rearrangement joins TRBV10-3 to TRBJ2-1; weak D call: TRBD2 (5 bases). Trimming took off 2 bases at V and 7 bases at J, with 9 bases between the two ends. Germline assignment: CDR1 ENHRY and CDR2 SYGVKD. This CDR3 spans 13 amino acids. The CDR3 reads CAISEMGVNEQFF. The CDR3 DNA is TGTGCCATCAGTGAGATGGGAGTAAATGAGCAGTTCTTC.

V and J are TRBV5-6 and TRBJ2-7; 7 bases line up with TRBD1. CDR1 and CDR2 from the germline V gene are SGHDT and YYEEEE. This CDR3 has 14 residues. The V segment lost 3 bases and the J segment 4 bases; nucleotides outside the gene matches: 7. The CDR3 here is CASSYRGQNYEQYF. The CDR3 DNA sequence: TGTGCCAGCAGCTACAGGGGACAGAATTACGAGCAGTACTTC.

V usage is TRBV5-4 and J usage is TRBJ1-2; 7 nucleotides agree with TRBD1. The J segment lost 8 bases and the V segment lost 5 bases, leaving 12 bases of the junction unmatched. CDR1 is SGHNT and CDR2 is YYREEE in the germline V gene (reference sequence). This CDR3 has 14 residues. CDR3 DNA: TGTGCCAGCAGTCGGGGACAGCCAAATTTGGGCTACACCTTC. Its translation: CASSRGQPNLGYTF.

J is TRBJ2-3 and V is TRBV27; 7 bases fit TRBD1. V lost 1 base, J lost 5 bases, and 6 bases stayed unmatched. CDR1 is MNHEY and CDR2 is SMNVEV in the germline V gene (reference sequence). The length of the CDR3 is 15 residues. The CDR3 protein is CASSLFQTGIDTQYF. The DNA for the CDR3 is TGTGCCAGCAGTTTATTCCAGACAGGGATAGATACGCAGTATTTT.

The chain recombines TRBV6-6 with TRBJ2-7; D ambiguous. Germline V gene lookup returns CDR1 MNHNY and CDR2 SVGAGI (reference sequence). The V gene lost 7 bases and the J gene lost 2 bases, with 15 bases spanning the gap. There are 14 residues in the CDR3. The CDR3 sequence: CASTRTVGAYEQYF. The CDR3 DNA reads TGTGCCAGCACCAGGACGGTCGGCGCCTACGAGCAGTACTTC.

This chain uses TRBV6-1 with TRBJ1-1, with D possibly TRBD1 on 5 matching bases. Looked up from germline, CDR1 is MNHNS and CDR2 is SASEGT. Trimming pared 6 bases from V and 7 bases from J, leaving 21 bases between. CDR3 length: 15 residues. The CDR3 sequence is CASRTRDAGPGEAFF. In DNA form, the CDR3 reads TGTGCCAGCAGAACCCGGGACGCAGGGCCGGGTGAAGCTTTCTTT.

This sequence joins TRBV6-5 and TRBJ1-2; D call uncertain. The CDR3 totals 11 residues. Trimming took 7 bases from V and 5 from J, leaving 8 bases between them. The germline V gene has CDR1 MNHEY and CDR2 SVGAGI. The CDR3: CASTSGYGYTF. DNA for the CDR3: TGTGCCAGCACCTCGGGTTATGGCTACACCTTC.

The V and J genes are TRBV9 and TRBJ2-7; TRBD1 matches at 7 bases. The germline V gene has CDR1 SGDLS and CDR2 YYNGEE. The CDR3 runs to 12 residues. Germline trimming cut 10 bases from V and 6 bases from J; bases unmatched to any gene: 10. The DNA of the CDR3 is TGTGCCGCTAATAAGGGGGCCGGCGAGCAGTACTTC. Its protein is CAANKGAGEQYF.

CDR3 DNA sequence: TGTGCCAGCTCGCCCGAGGGGCCGGGGAGGTCCCAGCATTTT. Its translation: CASSPEGPGRSQHF. The chain joins TRBV18 to TRBJ1-5; maybe TRBD1 (5 bases). Looked up from germline, CDR1 is KGHSH and CDR2 is LQKENI. Trimming cost V 6 bases and J 11 bases, with 20 bases left between them. The CDR3 has 14 amino acids.

V gene TRBV5-1 combines with J gene TRBJ1-4, with D perhaps TRBD1 (5 bases). The CDR3 contains 15 residues. V was trimmed by 5 bases and J by 7 bases, leaving 18 bases between them. Germline V lookup: CDR1 SGHRS, CDR2 YFSETQ. This chain's CDR3 is CASSYSGTGAEKLFF. CDR3 DNA: TGCGCCAGCAGTTACTCCGGGACGGGTGCTGAAAAACTGTTTTTT. The full variable domain, rest sourced from reference TRBV5-1 and TRBJ1-4, is KAGVTQTPRYLIKTRGQQVTLSCSPISGHRSVSWYQQTPGQGLQFLFEYFSETQRNKGNFPGRFSGRQFSNSRSEMNVSTLELGDSALYLCASSYSGTGAEKLFFGSGTQLSVL.

The rearrangement links TRBV4-2 to TRBJ2-3; 12 bases map to TRBD2. From germline, CDR1 is LGHNA and CDR2 YNFKEQ. The CDR3 spans 18 residues. The V and J ends lost 2 bases and 3 bases, in that order; junction bases with no gene match: 9. CDR3 nucleotide sequence: TGTGCCAGCAGCCAATCGCTAGCGGGAGGGCCCTCGACAGATACGCAGTATTTT. Amino acids: CASSQSLAGGPSTDTQYF.